One and the same sample provided the 21 T cell receptor beta chains below, sequenced in a study of control samples from healthy donors and cancer patients. The repertoire was sequenced with immunoSEQ multiplex PCR; TCRdb's copy has only in-frame clones and lacks some. The table lists about 180,000 clones, 90% to 95% of them singletons, with 1.2% to 1.5% in the top ten. The material sequenced was blood. The origin of the receptors is a man between 25 and 39 years old in good health.

The chain couples TRBV30 to TRBJ1-1; D perhaps matches TRBD1 (6 bases). V lost 8 bases and J 0 bases, leaving 13 bases between the germline ends. CDR1 and CDR2 from the germline V gene are GTSNPN and SVGIG (reference sequence). CDR3 length: 13 amino acids. CDR3 bases: TGTGCCGGAAACAGGGATGTGAACACTGAAGCTTTCTTT. It yields the protein CAGNRDVNTEAFF. The full variable domain, completed using reference TRBV30 and TRBJ1-1, is SQTIHQWPATLVQPVGSPLSLECTVEGTSNPNLYWYRQAAGRGLQLLFYSVGIGQISSEVPQNLSASRPQDRQFILSSKKLLLSDSGFYLCAGNRDVNTEAFFGQGTRLTVV.

This clone was detected only once. This sequence joins TRBV28 and TRBJ2-7; unclear D gene. Trimming stripped 6 bases from V and 2 bases from J, with 11 bases between. The CDR3 runs to 13 residues. Germline V gene data show CDR1 as MDHEN and CDR2 as SYDVKM. The CDR3 DNA is TGTGCCAGCAGGGGAACGGCCACCTACGAGCAGTACTTC. Its translation: CASRGTATYEQYF.

The chain carries TRBV11-2 and TRBJ1-3; unclear D gene. CDR3 size: 15 residues. V gave up 6 bases and J gave up 0 bases, with 12 bases separating them. Germline CDR1 SGHAT, CDR2 FQNNGV. The CDR3 protein is CASRLRADSGNTIYF. As DNA, the CDR3 is TGTGCCAGCAGATTAAGGGCAGACTCTGGAAACACCATATATTTT.

The J gene is TRBJ1-1, the V gene TRBV7-9, with TRBD1 matching over 8 bases. Unmatched junction bases numbered 7, after V lost 5 bases and J lost 5 bases. CDR1 SEHNR and CDR2 FQNEAQ come from the germline V gene (reference sequence). The CDR3 runs to 14 residues. The CDR3 protein is CASSQRQGTTEAFF. CDR3 DNA sequence: TGTGCCAGCAGCCAGAGACAGGGGACGACTGAAGCTTTCTTT. Using reference TRBV7-9 and TRBJ1-1 for the parts outside the CDR3, the full variable domain is DTGVSQNPRHKITKRGQNVTFRCDPISEHNRLYWYRQTLGQGPEFLTYFQNEAQLEKSRLLSDRFSAERPKGSFSTLEIQRTEQGDSAMYLCASSQRQGTTEAFFGQGTRLTVV.

This clone turned up a few times. The V and J genes are TRBV3-1 (or the pseudogene TRBV3-2) and TRBJ1-2; TRBD1 is a possible D gene (5 bases). V shed 0 bases and J shed 0 bases, with 14 bases lying between them. Germline CDR1 LGHDT, CDR2 YNNKEL (reference sequence). There are 17 residues in the CDR3. CDR3 coding DNA: TGTGCCAGCAGCCAAGACGCAGGGAGCCTCCCTAACTATGGCTACACCTTC. Translated: CASSQDAGSLPNYGYTF.

This clone was detected only once. J is TRBJ2-1 and V is TRBV11-2; D unclear. V gave up 0 bases and J gave up 9 bases, with 9 bases separating them. Germline V lookup: CDR1 SGHAT, CDR2 FQNNGV. CDR3 length equals 13 residues. The CDR3 region has the DNA TGTGCCAGCAGCTTAGATCGCAAGGGTGAGCAGTTCTTC. It specifies CASSLDRKGEQFF. The full variable domain, rest sourced from reference TRBV11-2 and TRBJ2-1, is EAGVAQSPRYKIIEKRQSVAFWCNPISGHATLYWYQQILGQGPKLLIQFQNNGVVDDSQLPKDRFSAERLKGVDSTLKIQPAKLEDSAVYLCASSLDRKGEQFFGPGTRLTVL.

The chain uses TRBV24-1 and TRBJ2-1; perhaps TRBD1 as D (5 bases). In germline, CDR1 is KGHDR, CDR2 SFDVKD. The CDR3 is made up of 13 amino acids. V lost 3 bases and J lost 5, with 7 bases in between. This chain's CDR3 is CATSDGANNEQFF. The DNA for the CDR3 is TGTGCCACCAGTGATGGGGCCAACAATGAGCAGTTCTTC.

CDR3 bases: TGTGCCACCAGTGAGGCGACTAGCGGGAGGGCCAATGGGGAGCTGTTTTTT. This encodes CATSEATSGRANGELFF. The rearrangement links TRBV24-1 to TRBJ2-2; 14 bases match TRBD2. The CDR3 is 17 amino acids. Germline assignment: CDR1 KGHDR and CDR2 SFDVKD. Trimming took 4 bases from V and 8 from J; bases not matched to a gene: 8.

The chain is built from TRBV11-2 and TRBJ2-2, with 9 nucleotides matching TRBD1. CDR1 is SGHAT and CDR2 is FQNNGV in the germline V gene. Trimming removed 6 bases from V and 1 base from J; junction bases left unmatched: 3. The CDR3 is 15 residues long. The CDR3 bases are TGTGCCAGCAGATGGGACAGGGTGAACACCGGGGAGCTGTTTTTT. The encoded protein is CASRWDRVNTGELFF.

This clone has only a few counts. This CDR3 is also generated by other DNA sequences in the sample. The chain has TRBV24-1 and TRBJ2-4; tentative D call: TRBD1 (8 bases). Germline CDR1 reads KGHDR; CDR2 reads SFDVKD. This CDR3 region has 14 residues. V was pared by 5 bases and J by 8 bases, with 15 bases between. As DNA, the CDR3 is TGTGCCACCAGTGGGCAGGGGGCGGGGGACATTCAGTACTTC. Translation: CATSGQGAGDIQYF.

This clone was recorded only once. This chain joins TRBV4-3 and TRBJ2-1, with 12 bases aligning to TRBD2. The germline V gene encodes CDR1 LGHNA and CDR2 YSLEER. The J segment lost 4 bases and the V segment lost 0 bases, leaving 4 bases of the junction unmatched. This CDR3 has 17 amino acids. CDR3: CASSQEAGLAGYNEQFF. CDR3 sequence (DNA): TGCGCCAGCAGCCAAGAAGCTGGACTAGCGGGGTACAATGAGCAGTTCTTC.

The chain is built from TRBV9 and TRBJ1-6, with 8 bases aligning to TRBD1. This CDR3 comprises 15 residues. The J segment lost 5 bases and the V segment lost 4 bases, leaving 5 bases of the junction unmatched. Looked up from germline, CDR1 is SGDLS and CDR2 is YYNGEE. This CDR3 is CASSPRTGNNSPLHF. CDR3 nucleotides: TGTGCCAGCAGCCCCCGGACAGGGAATAATTCACCCCTCCACTTT.

This clone was counted between two and nine times. V is TRBV9 and J is TRBJ2-2; 8 nucleotides line up with TRBD1. The CDR3 covers 15 residues. Germline trimming cut 4 bases from V and 6 bases from J; bases unmatched to any gene: 8. Germline-derived CDR1 and CDR2 are SGDLS and YYNGEE. Here the CDR3 DNA reads TGTGCCAGCAGCCCTCTCCAACAGGGGGCCGGGGAGCTGTTTTTT. As protein: CASSPLQQGAGELFF.

The chain has TRBV7-2 and TRBJ1-6, with TRBD1 matching 10 bases. The junction had 7 bases not matched to a gene; V was cut back by 8 bases and J by 3 bases. The V gene's germline CDR1 is SGHTA and CDR2 FQGNSA. The CDR3 spans 16 residues. The CDR3 loop reads CASESTGGFYNSPLHF. CDR3 nucleotide sequence: TGTGCCAGCGAGTCGACAGGGGGCTTCTATAATTCACCCCTCCACTTT.

This chain connects TRBV7-9 to TRBJ2-1, with 12 bases lining up with TRBD2. CDR1 is SEHNR and CDR2 is FQNEAQ in the germline V gene (reference sequence). The CDR3 covers 15 residues. After removal of 5 bases from V and 9 bases from J, the junction contained 8 bases not matched to a gene. In nucleotides, the CDR3 is TGTGCCAGCAGCACAGGACTAGCGGGGCCTGTTGAGCAGTTCTTC. It translates to CASSTGLAGPVEQFF.

This clone occurred once. The V and J genes are TRBV19 and TRBJ1-2, with 7 bases matching TRBD1. Trimming removed 1 base from V and 7 bases from J; junction bases left unmatched: 6. CDR1 is LNHDA, CDR2 SQIVND, per germline (reference sequence). The CDR3 is made up of 14 amino acids. The CDR3 loop is CASSIGPTGLGYTF. CDR3 DNA sequence: TGTGCCAGTAGTATAGGTCCGACAGGGCTTGGCTACACCTTC. Full variable domain (remainder filled in from reference TRBV19 and TRBJ1-2): DGGITQSPKYLFRKEGQNVTLSCEQNLNHDAMYWYRQDPGQGLRLIYYSQIVNDFQKGDIAEGYSVSREKKESFPLTVTSAQKNPTAFYLCASSIGPTGLGYTFGSGTRLTVV.

The chain recombines TRBV6-2 or TRBV6-3 with TRBJ1-3, with no clear D. Germline values: CDR1 MNHEY, CDR2 SVGEGT. This CDR3 contains 14 residues. Trimming removed 0 bases from V and 7 bases from J, with 10 bases in between. Here the CDR3 reads CASSYSYVENTIYF. The CDR3 DNA follows: TGTGCCAGCAGTTACTCCTACGTCGAGAACACCATATATTTT.

This rearrangement joins TRBV2 to TRBJ2-7; no clear D gene. Trimming shortened V by 7 bases and J by 2 bases, and 15 bases separated the two germline ends. The CDR3 has 14 amino acids. Germline values: CDR1 SNHLY, CDR2 FYNNEI. For the CDR3, the DNA is TGTGCCAGCATTCCTGGGCCCGGAACCTACGAGCAGTACTTC. Its translation is CASIPGPGTYEQYF.

The rearrangement uses TRBV3-1 (or the pseudogene TRBV3-2) and TRBJ1-2; unclear D gene. With 0 bases removed from V and 2 bases from J, the gap between germline ends came to 13 bases. CDR1 and CDR2 (germline): LGHDT, YNNKEL (reference sequence). The CDR3 runs to 16 residues. This chain's CDR3 is CASSQEGSVKNYGYTF. Here the CDR3 DNA reads TGTGCCAGCAGCCAAGAAGGGAGCGTCAAGAACTATGGCTACACCTTC.

Many counts were recorded for this clone. The chain joins TRBV24-1 to TRBJ1-3, with 9 bases fitting TRBD1. Germline V gene data show CDR1 as KGHDR and CDR2 as SFDVKD. The trim removed 7 bases at V and 2 bases at J, leaving 5 bases unmatched. This CDR3 comprises 15 residues. CDR3: CATSNRGQTGNTIYF. CDR3 sequence (DNA): TGTGCCACCAGCAACAGGGGGCAAACTGGAAACACCATATATTTT.

This sequence joins TRBV5-1 and TRBJ2-1, with 11 bases fitting TRBD2. Germline V gives CDR1 SGHRS, CDR2 YFSETQ. The CDR3 contains 15 residues. Losses at the gene ends were 3 bases for V and 4 bases for J; bases not matched to a gene: 3. CDR3 DNA sequence: TGCGCCAGCAGCTCGGGACTAGCGGAGTACAATGAGCAGTTCTTC. This sequence encodes CASSSGLAEYNEQFF.